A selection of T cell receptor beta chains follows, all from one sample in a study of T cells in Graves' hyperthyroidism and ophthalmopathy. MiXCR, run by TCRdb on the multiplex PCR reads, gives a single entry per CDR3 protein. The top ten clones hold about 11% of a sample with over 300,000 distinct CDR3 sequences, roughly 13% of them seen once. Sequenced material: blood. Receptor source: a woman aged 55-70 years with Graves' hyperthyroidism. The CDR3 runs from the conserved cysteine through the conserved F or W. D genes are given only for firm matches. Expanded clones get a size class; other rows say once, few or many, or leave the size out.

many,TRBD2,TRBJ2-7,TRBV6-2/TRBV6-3,TGTGCCAGCAGCCAGGTTGCGGGACTAGCGGGAGTTCGCGACGAGCAGTACTTC,CASSQVAGLAGVRDEQYF
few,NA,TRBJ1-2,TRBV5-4,TGTGCCAGCAGCTTGGGTTACTCGCGGAGTGGCTACACCTTC,CASSLGYSRSGYTF
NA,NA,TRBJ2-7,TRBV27,TGTGCCAGTGGAACAGGGTACCACGAGCAGTACTTC,CASGTGYHEQYF
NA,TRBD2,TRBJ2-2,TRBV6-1,TGTGCCAGCAGAAGGAGACTAGCGGGAGATACCGGGGAGCTGTTTTTT,CASRRRLAGDTGELFF
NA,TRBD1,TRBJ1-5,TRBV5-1,TGCGCCAGCAGCATGGGACAGAATCAGCCCCAGCATTTT,CASSMGQNQPQHF
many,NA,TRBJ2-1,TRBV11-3,TGTGCCAGCAGCATGGACAATGAGCAGTTCTTC,CASSMDNEQFF
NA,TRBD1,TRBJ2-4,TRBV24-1,TGTGCCACCAGTGATGACAGGGGGCCGGCCAAAAACATTCAGTACTTC,CATSDDRGPAKNIQYF
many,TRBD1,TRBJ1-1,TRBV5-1,TGCGCCAGCACCAGGACAGGGGCCCTGAACACTGAAGCTTTCTTT,CASTRTGALNTEAFF
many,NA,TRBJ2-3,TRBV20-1,TGCAGTGCTAGAGTAGGCGGGGGCGGAGGAGATACGCAGTATTTT,CSARVGGGGGDTQYF
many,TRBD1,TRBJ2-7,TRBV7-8,TGTGCCAGCAGCACATACCGGGACAGGTCCTACGAGCAGTACTTC,CASSTYRDRSYEQYF
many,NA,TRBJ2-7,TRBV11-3,TGTGCCAGCAGCTTGGTGGCAGTTTCCTACGAGCAGTACTTC,CASSLVAVSYEQYF
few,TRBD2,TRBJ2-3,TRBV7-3,TGTGCCAGCAGCCCGGGACTAGCGGGTGGGGCAGATACGCAGTATTTT,CASSPGLAGGADTQYF
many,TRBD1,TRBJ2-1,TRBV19,TGTGCCAGTAGTACTGGACAGGGGGCGTACAATGAGCAGTTCTTC,CASSTGQGAYNEQFF
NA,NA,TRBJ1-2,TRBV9,TGTGCCAGCAGCGTACGGGACTTCTATGGCTACACCTTC,CASSVRDFYGYTF
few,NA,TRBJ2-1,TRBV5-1,TGCGCCAGCAGCTTGGTCCCCAGTACCTACAATGAGCAGTTCTTC,CASSLVPSTYNEQFF
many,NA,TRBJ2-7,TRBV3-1,TGTGCCAGCAGCCAAGCAGGGGAGCAGTACTTC,CASSQAGEQYF
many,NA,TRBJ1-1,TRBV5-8,TGTGCCAGCAGCTTGGGTCAGGGTTTCACTGAAGCTTTCTTT,CASSLGQGFTEAFF
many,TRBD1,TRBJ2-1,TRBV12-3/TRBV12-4,TGTGCCAGCAGTTTGTGGGACAGGGAAAATGAGCAGTTCTTC,CASSLWDRENEQFF
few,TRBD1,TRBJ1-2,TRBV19,TGTGCCAGTAGTATCCCGGGACAGGGTGAAAAGCTCACCTTC,CASSIPGQGEKLTF
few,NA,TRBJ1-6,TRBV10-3,TGTGCCATCAGTGTCGACGCTTCGCCCAATTCACCCCTCCACTTT,CAISVDASPNSPLHF
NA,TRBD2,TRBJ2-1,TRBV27,TGTGCCAGCAGTTTCCTGGGGGGGTACAATGAGCAGTTCTTC,CASSFLGGYNEQFF
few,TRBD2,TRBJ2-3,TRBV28,TGTGCCAGCAGTTTTCAACTAGCGGCTAACACAGATACGCAGTATTTT,CASSFQLAANTDTQYF
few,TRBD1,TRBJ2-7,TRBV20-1,TGCAGTGCTAGACCGGGACAGGGACGATACGAGCAGTACTTC,CSARPGQGRYEQYF
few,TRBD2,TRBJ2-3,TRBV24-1,TGTGCCACCAGTGATCGGACTAGCGGGCGCACAGATACGCAGTATTTT,CATSDRTSGRTDTQYF
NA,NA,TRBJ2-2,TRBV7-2,TGTGCCAGCAGCTTACAAAGCGGACCGAACACCGGGGAGCTGTTTTTT,CASSLQSGPNTGELFF
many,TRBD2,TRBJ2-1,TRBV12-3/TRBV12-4,TGTGCCAGCAGTCGTGGTTCTAGCGGGACGAATGAGCAGTTCTTC,CASSRGSSGTNEQFF
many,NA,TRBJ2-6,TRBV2,TGTGCCAGCAGTGACAGGGGAGTTGCTGGGGCCAACGTCCTGACTTTC,CASSDRGVAGANVLTF
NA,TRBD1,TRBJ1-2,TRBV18,TGTGCCAGCTCACCGACAGGGACCGCAGGAGGTTATGGCTACACCTTC,CASSPTGTAGGYGYTF
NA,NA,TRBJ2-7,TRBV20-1,TGCAGTGCTGGGGGGGGGGGCAACCAGCAGTACTTC,CSAGGGGNQQYF
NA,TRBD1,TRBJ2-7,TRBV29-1,TGCAGCGTTGAAGATCCCAACAGGGGGGCCTGTCGGGAGCAGTACTTC,CSVEDPNRGACREQYF
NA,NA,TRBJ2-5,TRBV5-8,TGTGCCAGCAGCTGGACCCAGCGGTTCCAAGAGACCCAGTACTTC,CASSWTQRFQETQYF
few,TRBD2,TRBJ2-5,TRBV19,TGTGCCAGTAGTACATTAAGCGGGGTCCAAGAGACCCAGTACTTC,CASSTLSGVQETQYF
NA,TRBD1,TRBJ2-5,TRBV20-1,TGCAGTGCTGGGACAGGCGGAGAGACCCAGTACTTC,CSAGTGGETQYF
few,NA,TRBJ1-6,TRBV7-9,TGTGCCAGCAGCCGGACAGAGGAGAATTCACCCCTCCACTTT,CASSRTEENSPLHF
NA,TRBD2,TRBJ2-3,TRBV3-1,TGTGCCAGCAGCCAAGACCCTCGGCGGGGGAGCACAGATACGCAGTATTTT,CASSQDPRRGSTDTQYF
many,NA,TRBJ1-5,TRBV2,TGTGCCAGCAGGAGGATTGGCAATCAGCCCCAGCATTTT,CASRRIGNQPQHF
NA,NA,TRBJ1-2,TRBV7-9,TGTGCCAGCAGCAGGACAGAGAGCTATGGCTACACCTTC,CASSRTESYGYTF
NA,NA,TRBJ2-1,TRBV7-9,TGTGCCAGCAGCCTTCCGGGGGACTCCCTGAAGTTCTTC,CASSLPGDSLKFF
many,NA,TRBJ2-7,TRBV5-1,TGCGCCAGCAGCTTGGCCATTAACTACGAGCAGTACTTC,CASSLAINYEQYF
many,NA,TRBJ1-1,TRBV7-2,TGTGCCAGCAGCTTAGTCGAGACACCTAACACTGAAGCTTTCTTT,CASSLVETPNTEAFF
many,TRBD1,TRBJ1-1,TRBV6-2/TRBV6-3,TGTGCCAGCAGAGTCCGGACAGGGCTCATGAACACTGAAGCTTTCTTT,CASRVRTGLMNTEAFF
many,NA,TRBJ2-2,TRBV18,TGTGCCAGCTCACCAAGGGTCGACGCGAACACCGGGGAGCTGTTTTTT,CASSPRVDANTGELFF
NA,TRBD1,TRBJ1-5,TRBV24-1,TGTGCCACCAGTGATTCCCGCCAGGGGGCCAATCAGCCCCAGCATTTT,CATSDSRQGANQPQHF
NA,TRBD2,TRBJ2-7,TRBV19,TGTGCCAGTAGTTGGGCTAGCGGGAGTGAGTACGAGCAGTACTTC,CASSWASGSEYEQYF
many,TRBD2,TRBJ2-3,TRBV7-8,TGTGCCAGCAGCTTTCGGACTAGCGGGCCATATACGCAGTATTTT,CASSFRTSGPYTQYF
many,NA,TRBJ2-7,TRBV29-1,TGCAGCGTTACTGGAGTGGTGCGGGCTGACTACGAGCAGTACTTC,CSVTGVVRADYEQYF
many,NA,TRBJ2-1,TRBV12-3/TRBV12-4,TGTGCCAGCAGTTTAATGGGTCTCCCGGGCGATGAGCAGTTCTTC,CASSLMGLPGDEQFF
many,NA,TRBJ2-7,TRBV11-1,TGTGCCAGCAGCTCCCCCATTAACTACGAGCAGTACTTC,CASSSPINYEQYF
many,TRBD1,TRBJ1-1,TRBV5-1,TGCGCCAGCAGCATCGGACAGGGGGGCACTGAAGCTTTCTTT,CASSIGQGGTEAFF
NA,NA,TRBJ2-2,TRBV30,TGTGCCTGGAGTCACCTCGGGGGCGGGGAGCTGTTTTTT,CAWSHLGGGELFF
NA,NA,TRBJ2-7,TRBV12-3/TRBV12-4,TGTGCCAGCAGTATGGGGCAGTACTTC,CASSMGQYF
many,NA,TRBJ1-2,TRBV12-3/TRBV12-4,TGTGCCAGCAGTTTAGCTCCAATCCCATATGGCTACACCTTC,CASSLAPIPYGYTF
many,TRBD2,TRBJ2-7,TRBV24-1,TGTGCCACCAGTGATTCGGCGGGAGCCTACGAGCAGTACTTC,CATSDSAGAYEQYF
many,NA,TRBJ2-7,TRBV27,TGTGCCAGCAGTTTATTACACGGTGGAGGATACGAGCAGTACTTC,CASSLLHGGGYEQYF
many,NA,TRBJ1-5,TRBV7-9,TGTGCCAGCAGCTTAGTGGGGGCACGGCAGCCCCAGCATTTT,CASSLVGARQPQHF